Listed here are 22 T cell receptor beta chains from one sample, sequenced in a study of PD-L1 blockade in urothelial cancer. This table comes from immunoSEQ multiplex PCR, and its TCRdb copy is limited to in-frame clones, with some not included. The repertoire holds 30,000 to 40,000 clones, with approximately 82% as singletons. The sequencing used PBMCs, collected around atezolizumab (anti-PD-L1) treatment. The receptors stem from a man aged 55 to 70 with urothelial cancer.

The CDR3 is CASRTYLAGITDTQYF. The CDR3 DNA reads as TGCGCCAGCAGGACCTACCTAGCGGGTATCACAGATACGCAGTATTTT. V usage is TRBV5-1 and J usage is TRBJ2-3; 8 bases match TRBD2. The CDR3 loop spans 16 amino acids. The germline V gene encodes CDR1 SGHRS and CDR2 YFSETQ. With V trimmed by 5 bases and J by 2 bases, 10 bases remained unmatched.

The rearrangement links TRBV6-1 to TRBJ2-3; weak D call: TRBD2 (6 bases). From germline, CDR1 is MNHNS and CDR2 SASEGT. Deletions cut 7 bases from V and 6 bases from J, with 11 bases between. The CDR3 covers 12 residues. CDR3 sequence (DNA): TGTGCCAGCACCAGTGGGGGGGATACGCAGTATTTT. Translating gives CASTSGGDTQYF.

The chain's CDR3 is CASSLAPGVAGGTDTQYF. The CDR3 region has the DNA TGTGCCAGCAGTTTGGCTCCGGGGGTAGCGGGGGGCACAGATACGCAGTATTTT. The chain recombines TRBV28 with TRBJ2-3, with 9 positions matching TRBD2. The CDR3 is 18 residues long. The V segment lost 3 bases and the J segment 1 base; nucleotides outside the gene matches: 11. CDR1 and CDR2 from the germline V gene are MDHEN and SYDVKM.

The chain has TRBV4-1 and TRBJ1-2; TRBD1 matches 8 bases. The V segment lost 1 base and the J segment 3 bases; nucleotides outside the gene matches: 13. This CDR3 has 18 amino acids. Germline assignment: CDR1 MGHRA and CDR2 YSYEKL. CDR3 in amino acids: CASSQVVSGGTGDYGYTF. The CDR3 nucleotides read TGCGCCAGCAGCCAAGTCGTGTCAGGGGGCACTGGAGACTATGGCTACACCTTC.

CDR3 loop: CASSYGLAGDTDTQYF. For the CDR3, the DNA is TGCGCCAGCAGCTATGGACTAGCGGGAGATACAGATACGCAGTATTTT. This sequence joins TRBV5-1 and TRBJ2-3; 13 nucleotides match TRBD2. V was pared by 3 bases and J by 3 bases, with 4 bases of the junction left unmatched. Germline-derived CDR1 and CDR2 are SGHRS and YFSETQ. The CDR3 is 16 amino acids.

The gene calls are TRBV12-5 and TRBJ2-3, with 14 bases matching TRBD2. Germline-derived CDR1 and CDR2 are LGHNT and FRNRAP. The CDR3 is 22 amino acids. Germline trimming cut 3 bases from V and 2 bases from J; bases unmatched to any gene: 19. CDR3 residues: CASGLLTSGTSGRRKPTDTQYF. The CDR3 nucleotides read TGTGCTAGTGGTTTACTTACCTCCGGGACTAGCGGGAGAAGGAAACCCACAGATACGCAGTATTTT.

In its sample, this clone is medium-sized. The chain couples TRBV19 to TRBJ1-1; D remains ambiguous. Germline V lookup: CDR1 LNHDA, CDR2 SQIVND (reference sequence). The V gene lost 4 bases and the J gene lost 1 base, with 10 bases spanning the gap. This CDR3 region has 14 residues. CDR3 loop: CASSTGLPNTEAFF. The CDR3 DNA reads TGTGCCAGTAGTACGGGTCTCCCGAACACTGAAGCTTTCTTT.

The V and J genes are TRBV4-1 and TRBJ2-3, with 7 bases that match TRBD2. This CDR3 is 18 amino acids long. Trimming cost V 0 bases and J 0 bases; bases outside gene matches: 9. CDR1 and CDR2 (germline): MGHRA, YSYEKL. CDR3 DNA: TGCGCCAGCAGCCAAGAGGGGAGGGGCGGAAAAAGCACAGATACGCAGTATTTT. It codes for CASSQEGRGGKSTDTQYF.

The V gene is TRBV7-3, the J gene TRBJ1-5, with 8 bases aligning to TRBD1. Germline CDR1 is SGHTA and CDR2 is FQGTGA. The CDR3 contains 16 residues. V shed 2 bases and J 4 bases; nucleotides not matched to a gene: 7. For the CDR3, the DNA is TGTGCCAGCAGCTTACACTCAAGACAGGGGAATCAGCCCCAGCATTTT. Translated: CASSLHSRQGNQPQHF.

This chain links TRBV18 with TRBJ2-3, with D possibly matching TRBD2 (5 bases). CDR3 length: 12 residues. Trimming pared 3 bases from V and 6 bases from J, leaving 7 bases between. Germline CDR1 is KGHSH and CDR2 is LQKENI. The CDR3, as DNA: TGTGCCAGCTCACCTGCGGGCGATACGCAGTATTTT. It codes for CASSPAGDTQYF.

In DNA form, the CDR3 reads TGTGCCAGCAGCTTGGTTCTCGGGACAGAGTACTACGAGCAGTACTTC. As protein: CASSLVLGTEYYEQYF. The chain employs TRBV5-4 and TRBJ2-7, with 7 bases identical to TRBD1. Trimming took 0 bases from V and 3 from J; bases not matched to a gene: 9. The CDR3 spans 16 residues. CDR1 SGHNT and CDR2 YYREEE come from the germline V gene (reference sequence).

The J gene is TRBJ1-1, the V gene TRBV6-5; no reliable D call. V was shortened by 2 bases and J by 3 bases, with 7 bases between the two germline ends. This CDR3 is 13 amino acids long. Germline V gene lookup returns CDR1 MNHEY and CDR2 SVGAGI. This chain's CDR3 is CASSYQSYTEAFF. Written as DNA, the CDR3 is TGTGCCAGCAGTTACCAGTCGTACACTGAAGCTTTCTTT.

This rearrangement joins TRBV7-8 to TRBJ1-2; D is uncertain. Germline lookup yields CDR1 SGHVS and CDR2 FQNEAQ. The CDR3 has 17 amino acids. V lost 1 base and J lost 0, with 15 bases in between. CDR3 DNA sequence: TGTGCCAGCAGCTTAGGGCGGGTACCAACAGCTAACTATGGCTACACCTTC. Translation: CASSLGRVPTANYGYTF.

V and J are TRBV7-6 and TRBJ2-7; 7 nucleotides match TRBD2. Germline CDR1 SGHVS, CDR2 FNYEAQ. Trimming removed 4 bases from V and 2 bases from J; junction bases left unmatched: 5. The CDR3 contains 14 residues. The CDR3 sequence is CASSSSSGTYEQYF. CDR3 coding DNA: TGTGCCAGCAGCTCCTCTAGCGGAACCTACGAGCAGTACTTC.

CDR3 nucleotide sequence: TGTGCCAGCTCACCAGGGAGCGGCGGACTGGAGGAAAAACTGTTTTTT. The encoded protein is CASSPGSGGLEEKLFF. The rearrangement uses TRBV18 and TRBJ1-4; D call uncertain. Trimming shortened V by 2 bases and J by 8 bases, and 18 bases separated the two germline ends. The CDR3 contains 16 residues. The germline V gene has CDR1 KGHSH and CDR2 LQKENI.

The chain has TRBV7-3 and TRBJ2-5; the match to TRBD2 covers 11 bases. V dropped 0 bases and J dropped 1; count of bases not matched to a gene: 4. Germline V gene data show CDR1 as SGHTA and CDR2 as FQGTGA. This CDR3 spans 17 amino acids. CDR3 in DNA: TGTGCCAGCAGCTTAACAGCACTAGCGGGGGCCCAAGAGACCCAGTACTTC. Its protein is CASSLTALAGAQETQYF.

The chain uses TRBV5-1 and TRBJ2-1, with a possible D match to TRBD2 (6 bases). The CDR3 contains 14 residues. The germline V gene encodes CDR1 SGHRS and CDR2 YFSETQ. V shed 3 bases and J shed 4 bases, with 11 bases lying between them. In DNA, the CDR3 is TGCGCCAGCAGCTCGGTGGGAGGTTACAATGAGCAGTTCTTC. Its translation: CASSSVGGYNEQFF.

The chain uses TRBV6-1 and TRBJ1-1; tentatively, D is TRBD1 (6 bases). This CDR3 has 14 residues. V was clipped by 6 bases and J by 4 bases, with 15 bases between them. CDR1 MNHNS and CDR2 SASEGT come from the germline V gene. This CDR3 is CASRFQGFRTEAFF. DNA for the CDR3: TGTGCCAGCAGATTTCAGGGGTTTCGCACTGAAGCTTTCTTT.

CDR3 in amino acids: CASSLNPQGRDKDTQYF. CDR3 sequence (DNA): TGTGCCAGCAGCTTAAACCCCCAGGGCAGGGATAAGGATACGCAGTATTTT. The rearrangement uses TRBV11-1 and TRBJ2-3; maybe TRBD1 (5 bases). This CDR3 is 17 amino acids long. The germline gives CDR1 SGHAT, CDR2 FQDESV (reference sequence). Trimming pared 2 bases from V and 6 bases from J, leaving 21 bases between.

This chain connects TRBV5-1 to TRBJ2-7; 9 bases are shared with TRBD1. Germline V gene lookup returns CDR1 SGHRS and CDR2 YFSETQ. This CDR3 spans 15 amino acids. Trimming at V came to 1 base and at J to 2 bases, leaving 4 bases not matched to a gene. CDR3: CASSLSGTGTYEQYF. CDR3 nucleotide sequence: TGCGCCAGCAGCTTGAGTGGGACAGGGACCTACGAGCAGTACTTC.

CDR3 in DNA: TGTGCCAGCAGCTGGACAGGGGGAGGAGAGACCCAGTACTTC. The encoded protein is CASSWTGGGETQYF. This chain uses TRBV5-4 with TRBJ2-5; TRBD1 matches 10 bases. Germline CDR1 SGHNT, CDR2 YYREEE (reference sequence). The CDR3 has 14 residues. The J segment lost 4 bases and the V segment lost 3 bases, leaving 3 bases of the junction unmatched. The whole variable domain, remainder taken from reference TRBV5-4 and TRBJ2-5, is ETGVTQSPTHLIKTRGQQVTLRCSSQSGHNTVSWYQQALGQGPQFIFQYYREEENGRGNFPPRFSGLQFPNYSSELNVNALELDDSALYLCASSWTGGGETQYFGPGTRLLVL.

V is TRBV9 and J is TRBJ2-1; 9 bases are shared with TRBD2. J was trimmed by 4 bases and V by 3 bases; bases with no gene match: 14. CDR3 length: 18 residues. The germline gives CDR1 SGDLS, CDR2 YYNGEE. CDR3 region: CASSGPPWSGGLYNEQFF. Written as DNA, the CDR3 is TGTGCCAGCAGCGGCCCCCCTTGGAGCGGGGGGTTATACAATGAGCAGTTCTTC.